The source of this T cell receptor (beta chain) is a study of T cell responses to AZD1222 COVID-19 vaccine. Note on this clone: Its antigen is unknown.

V lost 0 bases and J lost 6; bases outside the gene matches: 4. This CDR3 is built from 15 residues. From germline, CDR1 is MNHNS and CDR2 SASEGT. Notes on the study in general: After two AZD1222 doses, spike-specific TCR breadth and depth rose versus day 0. Baseline serostatus was positive in only five to seven AZD1222 recipients.

Assay used: immunoSEQ multiplex PCR; TCRdb lists only in-frame clones, some missing. Of about 100,000 clones in the sample, about nine tenths were seen once. The clonotype comes from an adult in good health. Sample: peripheral blood, taken on day 0 of AZD1222 vaccination. This sequence joins TRBV6-1 and TRBJ2-7, with 11 bases matching TRBD2. The CDR3 is CASSEAWLAGGEQYF. CDR3 coding DNA: TGTGCCAGCAGTGAAGCTTGGCTAGCGGGAGGCGAGCAGTACTTC.